This TCR beta chain comes out of a study of tumor-infiltrating lymphocytes in oesophageal squamous cell carcinoma. CDR1 SGHVS and CDR2 FQNEAQ come from the germline V gene. The CDR3 runs to 14 residues. V lost 2 bases, J lost 1 base, and 8 bases lay in between. TCRdb recomputed calls from the PCR reads with MiXCR, one row per CDR3 protein. The sample consists of more than 9,500 distinct CDR3 sequences, roughly 46% of them appearing once. The clonotype originates from a male donor with esophageal squamous cell carcinoma. This sequence joins TRBV7-8 and TRBJ1-1, with D perhaps matching TRBD1 (6 bases). Sequencing used normal esophageal tissue next to the tumor. The CDR3 bases are TGTGCCAGCAGCTTAATACAGGGGAACACTGAAGCTTTCTTT. Translating it yields CASSLIQGNTEAFF.